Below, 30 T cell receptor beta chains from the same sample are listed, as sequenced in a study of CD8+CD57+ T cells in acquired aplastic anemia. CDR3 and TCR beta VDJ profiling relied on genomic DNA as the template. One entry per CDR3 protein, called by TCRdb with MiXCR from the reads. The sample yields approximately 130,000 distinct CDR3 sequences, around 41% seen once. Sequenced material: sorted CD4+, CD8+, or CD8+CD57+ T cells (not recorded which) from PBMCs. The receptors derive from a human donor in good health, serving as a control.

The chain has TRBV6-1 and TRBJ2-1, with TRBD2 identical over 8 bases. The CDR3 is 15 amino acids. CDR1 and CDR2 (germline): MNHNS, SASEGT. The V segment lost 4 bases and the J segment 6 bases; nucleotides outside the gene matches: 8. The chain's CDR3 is CASSVSGVPANEQFF. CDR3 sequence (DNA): TGTGCCAGCAGTGTTAGCGGGGTTCCGGCCAATGAGCAGTTCTTC.

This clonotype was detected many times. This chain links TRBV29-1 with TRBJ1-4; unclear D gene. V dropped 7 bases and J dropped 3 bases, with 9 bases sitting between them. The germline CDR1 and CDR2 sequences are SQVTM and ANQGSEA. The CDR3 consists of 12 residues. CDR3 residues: CSAWVSNEKLFF. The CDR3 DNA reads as TGCAGCGCGTGGGTATCTAATGAAAAACTGTTTTTT.

CDR3 sequence: CAISETLGGPMNTEAFF. In DNA form, the CDR3 reads TGTGCCATCAGTGAGACCTTGGGGGGCCCCATGAACACTGAAGCTTTCTTT. This chain connects TRBV10-3 to TRBJ1-1; D may be TRBD1 (6 bases). The CDR3 has 17 amino acids. In germline, CDR1 is ENHRY, CDR2 SYGVKD. V was clipped by 2 bases and J by 0 bases, with 16 bases between them.

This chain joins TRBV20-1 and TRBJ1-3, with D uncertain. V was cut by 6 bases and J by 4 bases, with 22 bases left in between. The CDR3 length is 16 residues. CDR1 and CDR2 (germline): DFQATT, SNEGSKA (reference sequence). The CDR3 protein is CSARGPPRRGGNTIYF. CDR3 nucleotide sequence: TGCAGTGCCCGCGGCCCCCCCAGACGGGGAGGAAACACCATATATTTT.

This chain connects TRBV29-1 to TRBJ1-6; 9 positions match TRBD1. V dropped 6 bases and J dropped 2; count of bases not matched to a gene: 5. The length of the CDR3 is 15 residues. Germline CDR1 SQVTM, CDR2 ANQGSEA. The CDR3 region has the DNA TGCAGCGTGGCTACAGGGGGCACCTATAATTCACCCCTCCACTTT. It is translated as CSVATGGTYNSPLHF.

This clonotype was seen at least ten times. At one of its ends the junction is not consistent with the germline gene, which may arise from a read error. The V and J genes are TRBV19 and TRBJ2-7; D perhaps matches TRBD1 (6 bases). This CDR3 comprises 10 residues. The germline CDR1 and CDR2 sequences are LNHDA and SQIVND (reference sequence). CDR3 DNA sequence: TGTGCAAGTACAGGGTCTGCGCAGTACTTC. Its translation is CASTGSAQYF. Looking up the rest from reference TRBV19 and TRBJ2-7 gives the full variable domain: DGGITQSPKYLFRKEGQNVTLSCEQNLNHDAMYWYRQDPGQGLRLIYYSQIVNDFQKGDIAEGYSVSREKKESFPLTVTSAQKNPTAFYLCASTGSAQYFGPGTRLTVT.

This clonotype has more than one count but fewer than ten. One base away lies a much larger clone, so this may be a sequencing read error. The CDR3 here is CGASGGSSDEQFF. In DNA form, the CDR3 reads TGCGGTGCTAGTGGTGGGAGTTCGGATGAGCAGTTCTTC. The chain combines TRBV20-1 with TRBJ2-1; tentatively, D is TRBD2 (5 bases). Per the germline V gene, CDR1 is DFQATT and CDR2 is SNEGSKA (reference sequence). There are 13 residues in the CDR3.

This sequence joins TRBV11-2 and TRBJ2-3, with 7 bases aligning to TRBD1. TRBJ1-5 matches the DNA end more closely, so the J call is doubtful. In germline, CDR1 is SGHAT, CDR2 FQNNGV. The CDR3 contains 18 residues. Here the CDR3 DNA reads TGTGCCAGCAGCTTCAAGGGGGCGGGCAGGTCTAGCACAGATACGCAGCATTTT. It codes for CASSFKGAGRSSTDTQHF.

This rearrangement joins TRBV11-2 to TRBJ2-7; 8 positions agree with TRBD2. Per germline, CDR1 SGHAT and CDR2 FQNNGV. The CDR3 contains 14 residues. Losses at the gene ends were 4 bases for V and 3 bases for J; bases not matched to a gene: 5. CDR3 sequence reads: CASSSWTSCYEQYF. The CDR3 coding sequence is TGTGCCAGCAGCTCCTGGACTAGCTGCTACGAGCAGTACTTC.

The CDR3 nucleotides read TGCAGCGTCGAGACTTGGACAGGGGGCTCAGATACGCAGTATTTT. Translation gives CSVETWTGGSDTQYF. The rearrangement joins TRBV29-1 to TRBJ2-3; 11 bases agree with TRBD1. The CDR3 consists of 15 residues. V dropped 6 bases and J dropped 4; count of bases not matched to a gene: 9. Per germline, CDR1 SQVTM and CDR2 ANQGSEA.

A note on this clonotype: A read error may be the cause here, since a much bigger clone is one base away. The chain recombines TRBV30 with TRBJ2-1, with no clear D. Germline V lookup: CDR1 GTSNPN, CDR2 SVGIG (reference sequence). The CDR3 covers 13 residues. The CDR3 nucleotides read TGTGCCTGGAGTGTGGGCGGAAACAATGGGCAGTTCTTC. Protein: CAWSVGGNNGQFF.

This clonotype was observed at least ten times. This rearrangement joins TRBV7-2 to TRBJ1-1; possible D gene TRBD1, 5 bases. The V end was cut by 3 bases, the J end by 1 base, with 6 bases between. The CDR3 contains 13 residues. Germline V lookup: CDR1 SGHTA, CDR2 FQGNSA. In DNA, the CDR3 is TGTGCCAGCAGCTTCCAGGGGAACACTGAAGCTTTCTTT. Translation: CASSFQGNTEAFF.

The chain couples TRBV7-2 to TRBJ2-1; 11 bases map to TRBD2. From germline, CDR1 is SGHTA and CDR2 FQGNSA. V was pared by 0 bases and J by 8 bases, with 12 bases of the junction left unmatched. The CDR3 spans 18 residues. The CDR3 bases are TGTGCCAGCAGCTTAGCGCTTTTAGCGGGGGGGCTCCCCCATGAGCAGTTCTTC. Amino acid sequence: CASSLALLAGGLPHEQFF.

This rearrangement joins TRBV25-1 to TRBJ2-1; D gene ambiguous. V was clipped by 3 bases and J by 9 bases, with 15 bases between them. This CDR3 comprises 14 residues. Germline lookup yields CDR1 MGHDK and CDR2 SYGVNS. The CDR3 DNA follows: TGTGCCAGCAGTGACCCCTCTGAGAGTTCTGAGCAGTTCTTC. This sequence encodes CASSDPSESSEQFF.

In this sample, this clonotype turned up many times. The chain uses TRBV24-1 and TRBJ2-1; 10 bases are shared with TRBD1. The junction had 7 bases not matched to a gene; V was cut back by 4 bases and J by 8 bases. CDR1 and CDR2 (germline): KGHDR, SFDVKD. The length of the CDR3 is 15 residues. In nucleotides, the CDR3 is TGTGCCACCAGTGACCCCGGGACAGGGGTTTATGAGCAGTTCTTC. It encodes CATSDPGTGVYEQFF.

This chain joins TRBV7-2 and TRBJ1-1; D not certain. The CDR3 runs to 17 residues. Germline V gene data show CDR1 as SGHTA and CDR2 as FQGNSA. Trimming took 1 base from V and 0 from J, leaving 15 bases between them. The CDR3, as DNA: TGTGCCAGCAGCTTAGAGACCCGGGTAGGGCTGAACACTGAAGCTTTCTTT. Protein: CASSLETRVGLNTEAFF.

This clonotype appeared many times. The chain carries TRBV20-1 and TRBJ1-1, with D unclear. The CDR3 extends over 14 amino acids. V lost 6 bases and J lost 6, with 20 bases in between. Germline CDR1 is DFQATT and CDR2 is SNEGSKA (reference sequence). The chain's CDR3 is CSAEGEPGSAEAFF. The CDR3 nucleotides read TGCAGTGCGGAGGGCGAGCCTGGATCTGCTGAAGCTTTCTTT.

CDR3 protein: CSVDEGVTEQFF. The CDR3 bases are TGCAGCGTTGATGAGGGGGTAACTGAGCAGTTCTTC. This chain uses TRBV29-1 with TRBJ2-1, with D maybe TRBD1 (6 bases). Germline V lookup: CDR1 SQVTM, CDR2 ANQGSEA. V was clipped by 3 bases and J by 9 bases, with 12 bases between them. The CDR3 runs to 12 residues.

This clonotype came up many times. The CDR3 DNA reads as TGCAGTGCTAGAGACACCTCTGACTATGGCTACACCTTC. The encoded protein is CSARDTSDYGYTF. The chain carries TRBV20-1 and TRBJ1-2; D remains unclear. The CDR3 length is 13 residues. The V gene lost 0 bases and the J gene lost 3 bases, with 8 bases spanning the gap. Germline V gives CDR1 DFQATT, CDR2 SNEGSKA (reference sequence).

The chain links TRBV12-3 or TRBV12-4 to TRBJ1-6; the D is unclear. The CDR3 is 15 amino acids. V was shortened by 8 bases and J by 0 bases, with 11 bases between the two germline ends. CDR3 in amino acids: CASSFRSSYNSPLHF. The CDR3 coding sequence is TGTGCCAGCTCTTTTAGGAGCTCCTATAATTCACCCCTCCACTTT.

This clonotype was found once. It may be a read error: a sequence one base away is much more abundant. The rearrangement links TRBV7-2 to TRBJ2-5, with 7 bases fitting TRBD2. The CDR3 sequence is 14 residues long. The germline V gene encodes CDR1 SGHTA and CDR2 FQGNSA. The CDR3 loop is CACSLEGLKETQYF. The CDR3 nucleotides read TGTGCCTGCAGCTTAGAGGGACTAAAGGAGACCCAGTACTTC. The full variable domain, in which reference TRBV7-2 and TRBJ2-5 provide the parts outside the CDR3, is GAGVSQSPSNKVTEKGKDVELRCDPISGHTALYWYRQSLGQGLEFLIYFQGNSAPDKSGLPSDRFSAERTGGSVSTLTIQRTQQEDSAVYLCACSLEGLKETQYFGPGTRLLVL.

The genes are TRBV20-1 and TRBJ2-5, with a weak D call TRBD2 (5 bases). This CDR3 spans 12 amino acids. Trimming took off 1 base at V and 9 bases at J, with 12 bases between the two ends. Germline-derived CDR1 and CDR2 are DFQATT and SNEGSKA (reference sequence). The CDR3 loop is CSARGSSGAQYF. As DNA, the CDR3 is TGCAGTGCTAGAGGCTCGTCCGGGGCCCAGTACTTC.

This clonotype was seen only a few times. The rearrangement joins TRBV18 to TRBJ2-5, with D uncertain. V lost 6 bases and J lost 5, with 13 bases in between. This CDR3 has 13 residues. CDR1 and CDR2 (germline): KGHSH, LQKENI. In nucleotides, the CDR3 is TGTGCCAGCTCCCTGACGGTGCGTGAGACCCAGTACTTC. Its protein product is CASSLTVRETQYF.

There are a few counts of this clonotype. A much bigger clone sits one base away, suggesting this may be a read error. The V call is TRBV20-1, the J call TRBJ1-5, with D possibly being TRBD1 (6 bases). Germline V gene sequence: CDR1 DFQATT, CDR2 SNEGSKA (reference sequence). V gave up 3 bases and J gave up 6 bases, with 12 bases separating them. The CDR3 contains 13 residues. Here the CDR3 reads CSASQGGSQPQHF. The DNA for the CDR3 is TGCAGTGCTAGCCAAGGGGGTAGTCAGCCCCAGCATTTT.

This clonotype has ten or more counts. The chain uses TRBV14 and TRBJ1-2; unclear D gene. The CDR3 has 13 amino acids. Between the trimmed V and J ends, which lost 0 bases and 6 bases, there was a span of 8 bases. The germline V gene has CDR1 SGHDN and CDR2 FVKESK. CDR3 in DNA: TGTGCCAGCAGCCAAGAGTGGACCGATGGCTACACCTTC. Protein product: CASSQEWTDGYTF.

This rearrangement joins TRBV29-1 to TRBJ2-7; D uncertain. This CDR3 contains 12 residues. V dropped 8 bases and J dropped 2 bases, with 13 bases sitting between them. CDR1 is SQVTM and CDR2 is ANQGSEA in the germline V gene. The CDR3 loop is CSSLDGAYEQYF. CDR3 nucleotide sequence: TGCAGCAGCTTAGATGGGGCCTACGAGCAGTACTTC.

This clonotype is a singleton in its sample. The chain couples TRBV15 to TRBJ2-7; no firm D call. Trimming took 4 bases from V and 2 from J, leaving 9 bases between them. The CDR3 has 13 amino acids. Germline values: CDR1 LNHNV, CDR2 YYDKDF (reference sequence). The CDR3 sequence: CATSTDPTYEQYF. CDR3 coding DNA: TGTGCCACCAGCACAGACCCAACCTACGAGCAGTACTTC.

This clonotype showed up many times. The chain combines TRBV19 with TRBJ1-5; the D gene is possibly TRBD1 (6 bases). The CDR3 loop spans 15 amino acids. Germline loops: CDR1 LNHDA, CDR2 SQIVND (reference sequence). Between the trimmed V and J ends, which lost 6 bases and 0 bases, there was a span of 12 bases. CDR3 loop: CASRGGHLSNQPQHF. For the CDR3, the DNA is TGTGCCAGTAGGGGGGGGCATCTTAGCAATCAGCCCCAGCATTTT.

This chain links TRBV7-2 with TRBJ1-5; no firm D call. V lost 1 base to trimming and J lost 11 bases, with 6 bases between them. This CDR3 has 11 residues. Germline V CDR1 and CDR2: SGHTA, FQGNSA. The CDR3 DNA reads TGTGCCAGCAGCTTAGGGGAGACCCAGCATTTT. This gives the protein CASSLGETQHF.

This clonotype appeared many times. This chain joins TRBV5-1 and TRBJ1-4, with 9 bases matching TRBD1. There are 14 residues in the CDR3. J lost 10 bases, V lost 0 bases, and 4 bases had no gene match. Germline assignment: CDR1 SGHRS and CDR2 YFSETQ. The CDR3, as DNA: TGCGCCAGCAGCTTGGGACAGGGGGAAGGAAAACTGTTTTTT. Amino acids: CASSLGQGEGKLFF.